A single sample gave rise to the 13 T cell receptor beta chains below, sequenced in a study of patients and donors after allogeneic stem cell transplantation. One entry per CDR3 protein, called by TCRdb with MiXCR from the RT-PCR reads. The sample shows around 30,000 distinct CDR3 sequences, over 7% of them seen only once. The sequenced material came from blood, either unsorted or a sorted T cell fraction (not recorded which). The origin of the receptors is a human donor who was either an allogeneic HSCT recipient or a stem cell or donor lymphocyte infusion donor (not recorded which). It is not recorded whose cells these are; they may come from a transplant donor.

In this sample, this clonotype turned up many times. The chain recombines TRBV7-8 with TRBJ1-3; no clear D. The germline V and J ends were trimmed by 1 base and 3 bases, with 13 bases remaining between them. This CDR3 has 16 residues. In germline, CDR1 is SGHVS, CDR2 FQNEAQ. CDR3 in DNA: TGTGCCAGCAGCTTAGATCGGGGTGAGCTTGGAAACACCATATATTTT. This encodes CASSLDRGELGNTIYF.

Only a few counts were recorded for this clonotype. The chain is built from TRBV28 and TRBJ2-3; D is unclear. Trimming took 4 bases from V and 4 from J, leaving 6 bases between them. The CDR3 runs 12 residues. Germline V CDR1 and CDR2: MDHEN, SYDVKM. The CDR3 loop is CASSWGSDTQYF. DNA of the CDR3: TGTGCCAGCAGTTGGGGATCAGATACGCAGTATTTT.

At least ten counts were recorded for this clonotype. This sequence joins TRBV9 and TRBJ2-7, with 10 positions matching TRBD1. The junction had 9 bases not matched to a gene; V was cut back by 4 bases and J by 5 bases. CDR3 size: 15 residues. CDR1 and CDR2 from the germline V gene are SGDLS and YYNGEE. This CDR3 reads CASSSSTGGVNEQYF. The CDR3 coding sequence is TGTGCCAGCAGCTCGTCGACAGGGGGCGTGAACGAGCAGTACTTC.

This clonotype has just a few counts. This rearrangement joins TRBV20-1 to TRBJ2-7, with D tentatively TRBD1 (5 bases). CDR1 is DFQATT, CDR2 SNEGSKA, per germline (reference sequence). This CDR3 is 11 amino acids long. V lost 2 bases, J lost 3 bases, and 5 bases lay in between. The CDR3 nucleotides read TGCAGTGCTAGACAGGGCTACGAGCAGTACTTC. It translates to CSARQGYEQYF.

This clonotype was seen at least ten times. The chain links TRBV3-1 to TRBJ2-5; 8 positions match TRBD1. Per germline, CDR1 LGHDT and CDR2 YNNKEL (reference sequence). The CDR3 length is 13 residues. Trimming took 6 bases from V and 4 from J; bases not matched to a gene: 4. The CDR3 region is CASSQQGGETQYF. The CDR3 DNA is TGTGCCAGCAGTCAACAGGGGGGAGAGACCCAGTACTTC.

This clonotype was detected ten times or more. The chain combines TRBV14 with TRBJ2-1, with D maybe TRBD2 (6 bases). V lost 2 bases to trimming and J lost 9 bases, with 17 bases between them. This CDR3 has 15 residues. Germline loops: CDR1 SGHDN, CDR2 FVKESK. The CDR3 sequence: CASSQNGRWISEQFF. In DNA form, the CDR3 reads TGTGCCAGCAGCCAAAACGGGAGATGGATTAGTGAGCAGTTCTTC.

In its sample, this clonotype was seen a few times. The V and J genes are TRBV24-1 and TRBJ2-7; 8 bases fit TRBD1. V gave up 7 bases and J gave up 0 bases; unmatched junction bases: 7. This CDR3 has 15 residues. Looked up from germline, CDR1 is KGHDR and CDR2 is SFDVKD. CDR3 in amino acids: CATSRGQASSYEQYF. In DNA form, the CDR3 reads TGTGCCACCAGCAGGGGGCAGGCAAGCTCCTACGAGCAGTACTTC.

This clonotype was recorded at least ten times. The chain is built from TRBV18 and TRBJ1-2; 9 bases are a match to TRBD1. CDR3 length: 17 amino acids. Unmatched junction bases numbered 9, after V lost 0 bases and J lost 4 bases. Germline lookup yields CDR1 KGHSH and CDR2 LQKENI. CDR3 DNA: TGTGCCAGCTCACCACCGGGACAGGGCGGGGGTGGCTATGGCTACACCTTC. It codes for CASSPPGQGGGGYGYTF.

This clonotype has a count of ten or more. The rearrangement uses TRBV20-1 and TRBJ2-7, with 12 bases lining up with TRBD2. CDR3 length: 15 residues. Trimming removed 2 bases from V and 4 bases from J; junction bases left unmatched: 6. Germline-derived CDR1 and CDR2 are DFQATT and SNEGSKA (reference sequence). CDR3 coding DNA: TGCAGTGCTAGACGGGCTAGCGGGAGGGGATACGAGCAGTACTTC. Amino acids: CSARRASGRGYEQYF.

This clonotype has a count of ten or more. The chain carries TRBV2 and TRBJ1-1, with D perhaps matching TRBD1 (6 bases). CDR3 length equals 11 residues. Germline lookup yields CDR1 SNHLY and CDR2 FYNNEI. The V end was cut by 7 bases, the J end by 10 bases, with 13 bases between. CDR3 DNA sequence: TGTGCCAGCACCCCCCAAGGGGGAGCTTTCTTT. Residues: CASTPQGGAFF.

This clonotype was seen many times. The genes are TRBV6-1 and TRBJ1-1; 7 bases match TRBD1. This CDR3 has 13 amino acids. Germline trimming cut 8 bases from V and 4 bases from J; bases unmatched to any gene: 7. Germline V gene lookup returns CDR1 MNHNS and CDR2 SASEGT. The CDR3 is CASYQTGITEAFF. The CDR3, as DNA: TGTGCCAGCTACCAGACAGGGATCACTGAAGCTTTCTTT.

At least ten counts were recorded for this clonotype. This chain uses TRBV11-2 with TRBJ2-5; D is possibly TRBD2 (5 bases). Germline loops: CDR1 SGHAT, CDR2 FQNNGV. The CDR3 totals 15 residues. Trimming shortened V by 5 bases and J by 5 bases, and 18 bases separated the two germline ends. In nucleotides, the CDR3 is TGTGCCAGCAGCGGGAGAGGGAACGGCGGGGAGACCCAGTACTTC. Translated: CASSGRGNGGETQYF.

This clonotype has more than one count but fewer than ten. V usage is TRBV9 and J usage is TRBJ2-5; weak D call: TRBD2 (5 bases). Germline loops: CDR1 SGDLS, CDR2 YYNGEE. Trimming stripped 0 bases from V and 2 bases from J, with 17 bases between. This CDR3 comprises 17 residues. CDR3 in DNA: TGTGCCAGCAGCGTAGGGCGTAGTATCCAGCGGCAAGAGACCCAGTACTTC. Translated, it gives CASSVGRSIQRQETQYF.